This section outlines one T cell receptor beta chain sequence together with its context. What it binds is unknown. The data stem from a study of shared clonotypes between healthy human individuals. CDR1 is MNHEY, CDR2 SMNVEV, per germline (reference sequence). The ends were cut back, 6 bases at V and 5 bases at J, with 14 bases in the middle. This CDR3 has 14 amino acids. Naive CD8 cells comprised CD45RO-negative, CCR7-positively selected cells, excluding terminally differentiated effector memory CD45RA+ cells. General study points: Sequencing of the sorted subsets was shown by rarefaction to be incomplete despite large depth.

The method was immunoSEQ multiplex PCR; TCRdb's version includes in-frame clones alone and lacks a portion of them. The sample has some 580,000 clones; about 98% are singletons. The sequenced material came from naive CD8+ T cells sorted from blood. This TCR came from a man aged 25 to 45 in good health. The J gene is TRBJ2-1, the V gene TRBV27, with D tentatively TRBD2 (5 bases). CDR3 amino acids: CASRIGLRNNEQFF. CDR3 bases: TGTGCCAGCAGAATCGGACTGCGAAACAATGAGCAGTTCTTC.